The rows below give T cell receptor beta chains drawn from one sample of a study of cytomegalovirus exposure and HLA in healthy donors. The repertoire was sequenced with immunoSEQ multiplex PCR; TCRdb's copy has only in-frame clones and lacks some. In the table there are about 170,000 clones, over 70% of which are singletons. Sequenced sample: PBMCs. All receptors come from a female donor in good health and CMV-seronegative. Both conserved end residues are part of each CDR3. D genes are given only for firm matches. Not all rows give a size; the values are once, few, many and, for expanded clones, a class.

abundance: -
v_gene: TRBV5-4
len: 13
d_gene: -
j_gene: TRBJ2-2
CDR3aa: CASSLFLARELFF
CDR3nt: TGTGCCAGCAGCTTGTTTTTGGCCCGGGAGCTGTTTTTT

abundance: -
v_gene: TRBV28
len: 15
d_gene: TRBD2
j_gene: TRBJ2-3
CDR3aa: CASSSGLAAFATQYF
CDR3nt: TGTGCCAGCAGTTCAGGACTAGCGGCTTTCGCTACGCAGTATTTT

abundance: -
v_gene: TRBV14
len: 16
d_gene: TRBD2
j_gene: TRBJ2-7
CDR3aa: CASSQDYGGSSYEQYF
CDR3nt: TGTGCCAGCAGCCAAGACTACGGGGGGAGCTCCTACGAGCAGTACTTC

abundance: -
v_gene: TRBV9
len: 15
d_gene: TRBD2
j_gene: TRBJ2-7
CDR3aa: CASSVGGLGAYEQYF
CDR3nt: TGTGCCAGCAGCGTAGGCGGACTAGGCGCCTACGAGCAGTACTTC

abundance: -
v_gene: TRBV27
len: 14
d_gene: -
j_gene: TRBJ2-7
CDR3aa: CASSRGQSSYEQYF
CDR3nt: TGTGCCAGCAGCCGAGGACAGTCCTCCTACGAGCAGTACTTC

abundance: -
v_gene: TRBV7-2
len: 15
d_gene: TRBD1
j_gene: TRBJ1-2
CDR3aa: CASSLGQPPNYGYTF
CDR3nt: TGTGCCAGCAGCTTGGGACAGCCTCCTAACTATGGCTACACCTTC

abundance: -
v_gene: TRBV18
len: 15
d_gene: -
j_gene: TRBJ2-2
CDR3aa: CASGRRAAGAGELFF
CDR3nt: TGTGCCAGCGGACGTCGAGCAGCGGGCGCCGGGGAGCTGTTTTTT

abundance: -
v_gene: TRBV28
len: 13
d_gene: -
j_gene: TRBJ2-1
CDR3aa: CASDLSREQSKFF
CDR3nt: TGTGCCAGCGACTTGTCCCGGGAACAGTCGAAGTTCTTC

abundance: -
v_gene: TRBV7-9
len: 13
d_gene: -
j_gene: TRBJ1-2
CDR3aa: CASSSDTPYGYTF
CDR3nt: TGTGCCAGCAGCTCCGACACCCCCTATGGCTACACCTTC

abundance: once
v_gene: TRBV6-4
len: 17
d_gene: -
j_gene: TRBJ2-7
CDR3aa: CASSDPNVGPHSYEQYF
CDR3nt: TGTGCCAGCAGTGACCCGAACGTGGGGCCGCACTCCTACGAGCAGTACTTC

abundance: -
v_gene: TRBV7-2
len: 12
d_gene: TRBD1
j_gene: TRBJ1-2
CDR3aa: CASSGTGGGYTF
CDR3nt: TGTGCCAGCTCGGGGACAGGGGGCGGCTACACCTTC

abundance: few
v_gene: TRBV18
len: 14
d_gene: TRBD1
j_gene: TRBJ1-1
CDR3aa: CASSTQGANTEAFF
CDR3nt: TGTGCCAGCTCAACACAGGGGGCTAACACTGAAGCTTTCTTT

abundance: few
v_gene: TRBV19
len: 16
d_gene: -
j_gene: TRBJ1-1
CDR3aa: CASSTRDGRLNTEAFF
CDR3nt: TGTGCCAGTAGTACGAGGGACGGGAGATTGAACACTGAAGCTTTCTTT

abundance: -
v_gene: TRBV5-4
len: 14
d_gene: TRBD1
j_gene: TRBJ2-7
CDR3aa: CASSLDRGTREQYF
CDR3nt: TGTGCCAGCAGCCTTGACAGGGGAACGAGGGAGCAGTACTTC

abundance: -
v_gene: TRBV19
len: 11
d_gene: -
j_gene: TRBJ2-3
CDR3aa: CASSIQDTQYF
CDR3nt: TGTGCCAGTAGTATACAGGATACGCAGTATTTT

abundance: -
v_gene: TRBV7-6
len: 15
d_gene: -
j_gene: TRBJ2-7
CDR3aa: CASSLGEGVTYEQYF
CDR3nt: TGTGCCAGCAGCTTAGGGGAAGGGGTCACCTACGAGCAGTACTTC

abundance: -
v_gene: TRBV18
len: 11
d_gene: -
j_gene: TRBJ2-5
CDR3aa: CASSPKQTQYF
CDR3nt: TGTGCCAGCTCCCCTAAACAGACCCAGTACTTC

abundance: few
v_gene: TRBV6-4
len: 15
d_gene: TRBD1
j_gene: TRBJ2-3
CDR3aa: CASSEGTGHTDTQYF
CDR3nt: TGTGCCAGCAGTGAGGGGACAGGGCACACAGATACGCAGTATTTT

abundance: -
v_gene: TRBV28
len: 13
d_gene: TRBD2
j_gene: TRBJ2-7
CDR3aa: CASIEREGYEQYF
CDR3nt: TGTGCCAGCATTGAGCGGGAGGGTTACGAGCAGTACTTC

abundance: -
v_gene: TRBV7-2
len: 15
d_gene: TRBD2
j_gene: TRBJ2-3
CDR3aa: CASSLTGGVTDTQYF
CDR3nt: TGTGCCAGCAGCTTAACCGGGGGGGTCACAGATACGCAGTATTTT

abundance: -
v_gene: TRBV6-6
len: 16
d_gene: TRBD1
j_gene: TRBJ1-2
CDR3aa: CASSYWTGGPVGGYTF
CDR3nt: TGTGCCAGCAGTTACTGGACAGGGGGGCCGGTGGGGGGCTACACCTTC

abundance: -
v_gene: TRBV7-8
len: 12
d_gene: -
j_gene: TRBJ1-1
CDR3aa: CASSLGAGEAFF
CDR3nt: TGTGCCAGCAGCCTGGGGGCAGGGGAAGCTTTCTTT

abundance: -
v_gene: TRBV5-1
len: 15
d_gene: TRBD2
j_gene: TRBJ2-2
CDR3aa: CASSSGLAGIGELFF
CDR3nt: TGCGCCAGCAGCTCAGGACTAGCGGGGATCGGGGAGCTGTTTTTT

abundance: -
v_gene: TRBV28
len: 14
d_gene: TRBD1
j_gene: TRBJ2-4
CDR3aa: CASRMTGIQNIQYF
CDR3nt: TGTGCCAGCAGGATGACAGGGATCCAAAACATTCAGTACTTC

abundance: -
v_gene: TRBV7-9
len: 15
d_gene: TRBD1
j_gene: TRBJ2-1
CDR3aa: CASSLGTGGLHEQFF
CDR3nt: TGTGCCAGCAGCTTAGGAACAGGGGGGCTGCATGAGCAGTTCTTC

abundance: -
v_gene: TRBV27
len: 12
d_gene: TRBD1
j_gene: TRBJ1-1
CDR3aa: CASSTGVAEAFF
CDR3nt: TGTGCCAGCAGTACAGGGGTTGCTGAAGCTTTCTTT

abundance: -
v_gene: TRBV5-1
len: 13
d_gene: TRBD2
j_gene: TRBJ2-7
CDR3aa: CASSRGSSYEQYF
CDR3nt: TGCGCCAGCAGTCGCGGGAGTTCCTACGAGCAGTACTTC

abundance: -
v_gene: TRBV2
len: 15
d_gene: TRBD1
j_gene: TRBJ2-1
CDR3aa: CASSDQGVSYNEQFF
CDR3nt: TGTGCCAGCAGTGACCAGGGGGTATCCTACAATGAGCAGTTCTTC

abundance: -
v_gene: TRBV9
len: 15
d_gene: TRBD2
j_gene: TRBJ2-7
CDR3aa: CASSVASGPSYEQYF
CDR3nt: TGTGCCAGCAGCGTAGCTAGCGGACCATCCTACGAGCAGTACTTC

abundance: few
v_gene: TRBV7-2
len: 16
d_gene: TRBD2
j_gene: TRBJ2-1
CDR3aa: CASRDGSGGALNEQFF
CDR3nt: TGTGCCAGCAGGGATGGTAGCGGGGGGGCGTTGAATGAGCAGTTCTTC

abundance: -
v_gene: TRBV5-8
len: 13
d_gene: -
j_gene: TRBJ1-5
CDR3aa: CASSPSYSGPQHF
CDR3nt: TGTGCCAGCAGCCCCTCCTACAGTGGGCCCCAGCATTTT

abundance: -
v_gene: TRBV4-3
len: 16
d_gene: TRBD1
j_gene: TRBJ1-1
CDR3aa: CASSQQGARGNTEAFF
CDR3nt: TGCGCCAGCAGCCAACAGGGGGCGCGGGGAAACACTGAAGCTTTCTTT

abundance: -
v_gene: TRBV9
len: 13
d_gene: -
j_gene: TRBJ1-2
CDR3aa: CASSEQGGYGYTF
CDR3nt: TGTGCCAGCAGCGAACAGGGTGGCTATGGCTACACCTTC

abundance: -
v_gene: TRBV28
len: 15
d_gene: TRBD1
j_gene: TRBJ1-4
CDR3aa: CASSLPQGGDEKLFF
CDR3nt: TGTGCCAGCAGTTTACCACAGGGGGGGGATGAAAAACTGTTTTTT

abundance: once
v_gene: TRBV19
len: 17
d_gene: TRBD1
j_gene: TRBJ1-2
CDR3aa: CASSMGLIGTDVYGYTF
CDR3nt: TGTGCCAGTAGTATGGGGCTGATCGGGACAGATGTCTATGGCTACACCTTC

abundance: once
v_gene: TRBV5-1
len: 15
d_gene: -
j_gene: TRBJ1-5
CDR3aa: CASSLDGYSNQPQHF
CDR3nt: TGCGCCAGCAGCTTGGACGGGTATAGCAATCAGCCCCAGCATTTT

abundance: -
v_gene: TRBV5-1
len: 15
d_gene: -
j_gene: TRBJ1-3
CDR3aa: CASSFGGSSGNTIYF
CDR3nt: TGCGCCAGCAGCTTCGGGGGTTCCTCTGGAAACACCATATATTTT

abundance: -
v_gene: TRBV2
len: 15
d_gene: -
j_gene: TRBJ1-2
CDR3aa: CASSEGTFANYGYTF
CDR3nt: TGTGCCAGCAGTGAGGGGACATTTGCGAACTATGGCTACACCTTC

abundance: -
v_gene: TRBV27
len: 20
d_gene: TRBD2
j_gene: TRBJ2-2
CDR3aa: CASSVLTPFGLASNTGELFF
CDR3nt: TGTGCCAGCAGCGTATTGACCCCGTTCGGACTAGCGTCTAACACCGGGGAGCTGTTTTTT

abundance: -
v_gene: TRBV9
len: 14
d_gene: -
j_gene: TRBJ2-7
CDR3aa: CASSQTGGTYEQYF
CDR3nt: TGTGCCAGCAGCCAAACCGGTGGTACCTACGAGCAGTACTTC

abundance: few
v_gene: TRBV14
len: 13
d_gene: -
j_gene: TRBJ2-7
CDR3aa: CASSQVPYSYSYF
CDR3nt: TGTGCCAGCAGCCAAGTACCCTACTCCTACTCGTACTTC

abundance: -
v_gene: TRBV5-1
len: 11
d_gene: -
j_gene: TRBJ2-3
CDR3aa: CASSSRDTQYF
CDR3nt: TGCGCCAGCAGCTCCCGGGATACGCAGTATTTT

abundance: -
v_gene: TRBV18
len: 15
d_gene: -
j_gene: TRBJ1-1
CDR3aa: CASSPFTDANTEAFF
CDR3nt: TGTGCCAGCTCACCGTTCACAGATGCGAACACTGAAGCTTTCTTT

abundance: few
v_gene: TRBV19
len: 15
d_gene: -
j_gene: TRBJ1-2
CDR3aa: CASRDSSLVVYGYTF
CDR3nt: TGTGCCAGTAGAGACTCCTCGCTGGTAGTCTATGGCTACACCTTC

abundance: few
v_gene: TRBV19
len: 14
d_gene: -
j_gene: TRBJ1-1
CDR3aa: CASSISGQRTEAFF
CDR3nt: TGTGCCAGTAGTATATCAGGACAACGGACTGAAGCTTTCTTT

abundance: once
v_gene: TRBV7-2
len: 15
d_gene: TRBD1
j_gene: TRBJ1-1
CDR3aa: CASSLEGASATEAFF
CDR3nt: TGTGCCAGCAGCTTAGAGGGGGCTAGTGCCACTGAAGCTTTCTTT

abundance: once
v_gene: TRBV28
len: 15
d_gene: TRBD2
j_gene: TRBJ2-3
CDR3aa: CASRTRRENLDTQYF
CDR3nt: TGTGCCAGCAGGACTAGGCGGGAGAACCTAGATACGCAGTATTTT

abundance: few
v_gene: TRBV30
len: 13
d_gene: -
j_gene: TRBJ2-3
CDR3aa: CAWSTRRADTQYF
CDR3nt: TGTGCCTGGAGTACGAGGCGCGCAGATACGCAGTATTTT

abundance: -
v_gene: TRBV18
len: 14
d_gene: -
j_gene: TRBJ2-1
CDR3aa: CASSPTAFDNEQFF
CDR3nt: TGTGCCAGCTCACCTACAGCTTTCGACAATGAGCAGTTCTTC

abundance: once
v_gene: TRBV5-6
len: 14
d_gene: TRBD1
j_gene: TRBJ2-3
CDR3aa: CASSFRQGPDTQYF
CDR3nt: TGTGCCAGCAGCTTTCGACAGGGACCAGATACGCAGTATTTT

abundance: many
v_gene: TRBV7-2
len: 13
d_gene: TRBD1
j_gene: TRBJ2-3
CDR3aa: CASSSRDRDTQYF
CDR3nt: TGTGCCAGCAGCTCCCGGGACAGGGATACGCAGTATTTT

abundance: -
v_gene: TRBV30
len: 16
d_gene: -
j_gene: TRBJ2-3
CDR3aa: CAWSRHGTLGVDTQYF
CDR3nt: TGTGCCTGGAGTAGACATGGGACACTCGGGGTGGATACGCAGTATTTT

abundance: -
v_gene: TRBV5-4
len: 14
d_gene: TRBD1
j_gene: TRBJ2-7
CDR3aa: CASSPRQGPYEQYF
CDR3nt: TGTGCCAGCAGCCCTCGACAGGGGCCCTACGAGCAGTACTTC

abundance: -
v_gene: TRBV28
len: 16
d_gene: TRBD1
j_gene: TRBJ2-7
CDR3aa: CASREPGGAGSYEQYF
CDR3nt: TGTGCCAGCAGGGAACCAGGGGGCGCCGGCTCCTACGAGCAGTACTTC